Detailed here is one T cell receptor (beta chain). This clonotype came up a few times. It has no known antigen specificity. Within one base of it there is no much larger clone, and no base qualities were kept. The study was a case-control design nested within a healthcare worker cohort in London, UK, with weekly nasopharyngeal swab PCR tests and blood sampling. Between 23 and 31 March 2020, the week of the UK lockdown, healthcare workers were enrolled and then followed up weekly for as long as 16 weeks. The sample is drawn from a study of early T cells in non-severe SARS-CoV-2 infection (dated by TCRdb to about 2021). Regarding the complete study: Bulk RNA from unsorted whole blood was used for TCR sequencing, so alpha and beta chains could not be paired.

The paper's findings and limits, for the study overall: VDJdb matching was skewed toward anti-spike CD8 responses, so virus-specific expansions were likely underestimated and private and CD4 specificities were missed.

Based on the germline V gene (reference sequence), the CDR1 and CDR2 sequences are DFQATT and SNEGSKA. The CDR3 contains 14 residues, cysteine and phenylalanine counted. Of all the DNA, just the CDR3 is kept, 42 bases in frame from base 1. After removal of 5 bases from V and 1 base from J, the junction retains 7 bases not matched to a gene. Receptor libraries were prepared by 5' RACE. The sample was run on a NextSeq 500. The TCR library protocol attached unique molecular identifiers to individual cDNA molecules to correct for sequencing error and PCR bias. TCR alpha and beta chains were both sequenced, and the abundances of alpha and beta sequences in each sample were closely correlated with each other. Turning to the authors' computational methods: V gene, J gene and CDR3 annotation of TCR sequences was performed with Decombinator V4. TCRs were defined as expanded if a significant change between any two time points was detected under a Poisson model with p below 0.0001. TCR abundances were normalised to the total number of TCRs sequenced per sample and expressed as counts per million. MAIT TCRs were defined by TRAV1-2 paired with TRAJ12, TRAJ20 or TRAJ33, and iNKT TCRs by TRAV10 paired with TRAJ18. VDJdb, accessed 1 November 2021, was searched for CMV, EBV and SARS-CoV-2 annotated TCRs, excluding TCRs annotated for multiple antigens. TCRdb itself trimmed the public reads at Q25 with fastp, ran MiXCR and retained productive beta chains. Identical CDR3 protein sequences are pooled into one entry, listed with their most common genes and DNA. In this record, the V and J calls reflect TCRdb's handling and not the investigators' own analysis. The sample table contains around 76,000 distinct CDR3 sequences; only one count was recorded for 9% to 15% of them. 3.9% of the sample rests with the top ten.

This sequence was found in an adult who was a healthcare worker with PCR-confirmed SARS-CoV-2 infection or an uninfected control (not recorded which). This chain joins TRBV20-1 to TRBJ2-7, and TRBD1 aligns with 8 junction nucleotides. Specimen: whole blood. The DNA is TGCAGTGCTGTGGGTGGGACAGGATCCTACGAGCAGTACTTC. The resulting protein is CSAVGGTGSYEQYF.